This T cell receptor (beta chain) was documented in a study of T cells in Graves' hyperthyroidism and ophthalmopathy. CDR3 length: 16 amino acids. Trimming cost V 5 bases and J 6 bases; bases outside gene matches: 13. TCR beta CDR3 regions were amplified from RNA transcripts. The TCR CDR3 first-round RT-PCR relied on the HTBI primer set. A single record per CDR3 protein comes from TCRdb applying MiXCR to the multiplex PCR reads. The data show about 300,000 distinct CDR3 sequences, about 13% seen once. Absence of ophthalmopathy progression within 18 months defined stable Graves' hyperthyroidism. Extraction of PBMCs used roughly 9.4 ml of fresh peripheral blood. There are many counts of this clonotype.

The chain combines TRBV12-3 or TRBV12-4 with TRBJ2-3; 8 bases are a match to TRBD2. The sequenced sample consisted of blood. The sequence was collected from a woman in her 40s with Graves' hyperthyroidism. The CDR3 DNA is TGTGCCAGCAGTCGCCTCAGCGGGAGTCTCCCGGATACGCAGTATTTT. Amino acids: CASSRLSGSLPDTQYF.